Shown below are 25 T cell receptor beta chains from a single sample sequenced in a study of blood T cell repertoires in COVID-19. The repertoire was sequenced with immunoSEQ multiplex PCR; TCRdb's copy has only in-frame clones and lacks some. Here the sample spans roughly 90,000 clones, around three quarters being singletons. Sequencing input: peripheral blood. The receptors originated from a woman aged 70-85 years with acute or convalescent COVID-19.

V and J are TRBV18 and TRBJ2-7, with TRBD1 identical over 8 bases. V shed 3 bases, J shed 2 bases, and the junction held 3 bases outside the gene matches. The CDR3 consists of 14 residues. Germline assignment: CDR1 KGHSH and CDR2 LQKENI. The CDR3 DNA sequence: TGTGCCAGCTCACCTGGACAGGGCACCTACGAGCAGTACTTC. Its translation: CASSPGQGTYEQYF.

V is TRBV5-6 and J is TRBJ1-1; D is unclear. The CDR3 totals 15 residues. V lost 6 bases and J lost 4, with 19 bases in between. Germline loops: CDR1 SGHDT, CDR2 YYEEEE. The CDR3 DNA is TGTGCCAGCACCCTGGACCGGGGATCGGTCACTGAAGCTTTCTTT. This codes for CASTLDRGSVTEAFF.

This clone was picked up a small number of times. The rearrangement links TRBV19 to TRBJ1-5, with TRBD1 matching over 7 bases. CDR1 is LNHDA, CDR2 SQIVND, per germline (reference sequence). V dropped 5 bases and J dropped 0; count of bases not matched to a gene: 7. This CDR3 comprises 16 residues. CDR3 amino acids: CASSGGQTYSNQPQHF. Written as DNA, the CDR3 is TGTGCCAGTAGTGGGGGACAGACATATAGCAATCAGCCCCAGCATTTT.

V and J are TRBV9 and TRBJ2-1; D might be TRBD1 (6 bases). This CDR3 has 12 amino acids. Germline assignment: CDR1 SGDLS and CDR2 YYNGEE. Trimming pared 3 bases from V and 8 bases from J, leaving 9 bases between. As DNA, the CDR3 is TGTGCCAGCAGCGCTCAGGGGTATGAGCAGTTCTTC. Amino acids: CASSAQGYEQFF.

The DNA for the CDR3 is TGTGCCAGCAGCGTAGGGGGGGGGCCGGGGGAGACCCAGTACTTC. Translated: CASSVGGGPGETQYF. The V gene is TRBV9, the J gene TRBJ2-5, with a possible D match to TRBD2 (7 bases). The CDR3 sequence is 15 residues long. Germline V gene lookup returns CDR1 SGDLS and CDR2 YYNGEE. V lost 0 bases and J 5 bases, leaving 14 bases between the germline ends. Combining the CDR3 with reference TRBV9 and TRBJ2-5 gives the whole variable domain DSGVTQTPKHLITATGQRVTLRCSPRSGDLSVYWYQQSLDQGLQFLIQYYNGEERAKGNILERFSAQQFPDLHSELNLSSLELGDSALYFCASSVGGGPGETQYFGPGTRLLVL.

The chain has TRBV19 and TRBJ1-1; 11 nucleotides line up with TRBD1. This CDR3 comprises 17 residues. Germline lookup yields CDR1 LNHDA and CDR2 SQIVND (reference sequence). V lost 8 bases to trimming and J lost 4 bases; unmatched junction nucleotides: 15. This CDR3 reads CASRRGQGVGLGTEAFF. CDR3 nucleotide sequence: TGTGCCAGTCGCAGGGGACAGGGGGTAGGTCTGGGCACTGAAGCTTTCTTT.

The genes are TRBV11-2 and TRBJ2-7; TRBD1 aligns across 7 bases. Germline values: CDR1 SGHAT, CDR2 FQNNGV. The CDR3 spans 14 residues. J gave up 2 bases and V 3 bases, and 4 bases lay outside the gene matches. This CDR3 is CASSFEGGPYEQYF. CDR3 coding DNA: TGTGCCAGCAGCTTCGAAGGGGGCCCCTACGAGCAGTACTTC.

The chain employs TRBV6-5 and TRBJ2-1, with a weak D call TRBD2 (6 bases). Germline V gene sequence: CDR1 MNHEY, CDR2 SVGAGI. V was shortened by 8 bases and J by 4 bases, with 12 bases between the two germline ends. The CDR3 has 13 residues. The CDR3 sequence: CASLLAAYNEQFF. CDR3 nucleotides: TGTGCCAGCCTCTTAGCGGCTTACAATGAGCAGTTCTTC.

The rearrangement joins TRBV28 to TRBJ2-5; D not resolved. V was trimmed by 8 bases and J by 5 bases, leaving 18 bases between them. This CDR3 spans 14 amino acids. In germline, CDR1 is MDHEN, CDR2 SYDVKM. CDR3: CASRLLGSWETQYF. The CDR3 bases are TGTGCCAGCCGCCTTCTTGGTAGTTGGGAGACCCAGTACTTC. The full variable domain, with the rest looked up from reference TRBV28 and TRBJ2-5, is DVKVTQSSRYLVKRTGEKVFLECVQDMDHENMFWYRQDPGLGLRLIYFSYDVKMKEKGDIPEGYSVSREKKERFSLILESASTNQTSMYLCASRLLGSWETQYFGPGTRLLVL.

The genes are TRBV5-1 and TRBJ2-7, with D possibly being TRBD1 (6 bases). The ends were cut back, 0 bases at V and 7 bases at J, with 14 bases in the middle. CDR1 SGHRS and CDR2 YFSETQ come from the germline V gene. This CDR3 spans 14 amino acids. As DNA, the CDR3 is TGCGCCAGCAGCTTGGGGGGGACATTTGGGGAGCAGTACTTC. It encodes CASSLGGTFGEQYF.

CDR3 residues: CASTLSTYNSPLHF. As DNA, the CDR3 is TGCGCCAGCACCCTGAGCACCTATAATTCACCCCTCCACTTT. V is TRBV5-1 and J is TRBJ1-6; D is uncertain. The CDR3 is made up of 14 amino acids. Germline CDR1 reads SGHRS; CDR2 reads YFSETQ. Trimming left V 6 bases short and J 2 bases short, with 9 bases between.

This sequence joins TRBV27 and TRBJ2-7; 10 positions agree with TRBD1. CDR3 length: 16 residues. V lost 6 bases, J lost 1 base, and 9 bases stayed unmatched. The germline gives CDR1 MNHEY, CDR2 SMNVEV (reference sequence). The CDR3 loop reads CASSYTGTGVSYEQYF. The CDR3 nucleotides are TGTGCCAGCAGCTATACCGGGACAGGGGTTTCCTACGAGCAGTACTTC.

For the CDR3, the DNA is TGTGCCAGCATCAAGACAGGGGCGGCTTTCTTT. Protein: CASIKTGAAFF. This rearrangement joins TRBV21-1 to TRBJ1-1; the table's D gene call, TRBD1, was not cross checked with the DNA. TRBV21-1 is labeled a pseudogene. There are 11 residues in the CDR3.

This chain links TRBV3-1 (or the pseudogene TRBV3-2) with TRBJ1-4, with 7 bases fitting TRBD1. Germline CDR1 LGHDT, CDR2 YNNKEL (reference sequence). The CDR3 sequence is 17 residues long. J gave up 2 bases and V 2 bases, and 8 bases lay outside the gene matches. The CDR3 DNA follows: TGTGCCAGCAGCCAAAGGGGGCAGGTCGTCACTAATGAAAAACTGTTTTTT. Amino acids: CASSQRGQVVTNEKLFF.

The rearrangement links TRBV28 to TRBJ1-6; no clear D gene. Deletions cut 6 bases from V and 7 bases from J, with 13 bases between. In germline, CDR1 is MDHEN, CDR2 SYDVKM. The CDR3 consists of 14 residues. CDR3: CASRPVRLNSPLHF. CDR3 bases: TGTGCCAGCAGGCCTGTGCGGCTAAATTCACCCCTCCACTTT. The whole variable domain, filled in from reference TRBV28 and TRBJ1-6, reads DVKVTQSSRYLVKRTGEKVFLECVQDMDHENMFWYRQDPGLGLRLIYFSYDVKMKEKGDIPEGYSVSREKKERFSLILESASTNQTSMYLCASRPVRLNSPLHFGNGTRLTVT.

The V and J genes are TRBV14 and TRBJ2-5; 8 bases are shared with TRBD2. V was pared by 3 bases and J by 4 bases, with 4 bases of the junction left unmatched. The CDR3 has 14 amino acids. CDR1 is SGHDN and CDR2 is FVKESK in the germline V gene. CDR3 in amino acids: CASSHIAGRETQYF. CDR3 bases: TGTGCCAGCAGCCACATAGCGGGACGAGAGACCCAGTACTTC.

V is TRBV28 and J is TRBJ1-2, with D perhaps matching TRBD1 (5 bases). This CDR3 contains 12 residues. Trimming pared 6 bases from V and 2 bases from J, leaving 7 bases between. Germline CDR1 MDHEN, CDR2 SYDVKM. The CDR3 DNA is TGTGCCAGCAGCCGACAGAACTATGGCTACACCTTC. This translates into CASSRQNYGYTF.

DNA for the CDR3: TGCGCCAGCAGCTCCGGGACAGGGCTTACCTACGAGCAGTACTTC. Translated: CASSSGTGLTYEQYF. The rearrangement uses TRBV5-1 and TRBJ2-7; 9 bases map to TRBD1. V shed 3 bases and J 2 bases; nucleotides not matched to a gene: 6. The germline V gene has CDR1 SGHRS and CDR2 YFSETQ. The length of the CDR3 is 15 residues.

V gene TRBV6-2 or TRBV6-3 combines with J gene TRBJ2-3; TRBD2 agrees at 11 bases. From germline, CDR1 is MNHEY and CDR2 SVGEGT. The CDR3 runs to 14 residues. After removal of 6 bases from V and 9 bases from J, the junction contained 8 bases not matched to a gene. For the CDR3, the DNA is TGTGCCAGCAGCCTTAGCGGGGGGGTAGGGACGCAGTATTTT. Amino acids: CASSLSGGVGTQYF.

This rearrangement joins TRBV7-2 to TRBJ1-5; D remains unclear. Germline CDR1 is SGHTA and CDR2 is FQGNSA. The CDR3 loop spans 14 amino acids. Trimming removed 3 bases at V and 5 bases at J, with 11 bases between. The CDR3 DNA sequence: TGTGCCAGCAGCTTCGCCCCGGGAGATCAGCCCCAGCATTTT. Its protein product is CASSFAPGDQPQHF.

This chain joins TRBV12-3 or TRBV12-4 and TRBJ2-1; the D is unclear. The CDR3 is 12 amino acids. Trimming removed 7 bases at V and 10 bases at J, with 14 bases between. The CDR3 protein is CASTYDPREQFF. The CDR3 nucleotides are TGTGCCAGCACCTACGATCCGAGGGAGCAGTTCTTC.

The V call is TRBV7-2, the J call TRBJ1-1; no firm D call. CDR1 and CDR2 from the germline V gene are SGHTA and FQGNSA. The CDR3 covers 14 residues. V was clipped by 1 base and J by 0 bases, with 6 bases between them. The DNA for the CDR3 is TGTGCCAGCAGCTTAGGAGTTATGAACACTGAAGCTTTCTTT. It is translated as CASSLGVMNTEAFF.

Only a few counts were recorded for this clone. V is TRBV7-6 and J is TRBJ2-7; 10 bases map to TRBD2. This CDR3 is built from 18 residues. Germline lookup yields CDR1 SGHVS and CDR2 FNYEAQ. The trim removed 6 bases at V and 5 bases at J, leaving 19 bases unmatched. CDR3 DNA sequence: TGTGCCAGCAGTTTGTTCGGAACCTCTAGCGGGAGTGTGAACGAGCAGTACTTC. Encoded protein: CASSLFGTSSGSVNEQYF.

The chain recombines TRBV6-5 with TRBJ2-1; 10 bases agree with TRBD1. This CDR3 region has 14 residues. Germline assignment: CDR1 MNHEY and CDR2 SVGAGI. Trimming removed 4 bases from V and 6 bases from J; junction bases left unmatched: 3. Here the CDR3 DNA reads TGTGCCAGCAGTTCCGACAGGGGGCCCAATGAGCAGTTCTTC. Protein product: CASSSDRGPNEQFF.

As DNA, the CDR3 is TGTGCCAGCAGCACCCGGACAGGAATTGGAAACACCATATATTTT. Translated: CASSTRTGIGNTIYF. The gene calls are TRBV3-1 (or the pseudogene TRBV3-2) and TRBJ1-3, with 7 bases that match TRBD1. The V and J ends lost 5 bases and 3 bases, in that order; junction bases with no gene match: 7. The CDR3 sequence is 15 residues long. Germline V gene sequence: CDR1 LGHDT, CDR2 YNNKEL (reference sequence).